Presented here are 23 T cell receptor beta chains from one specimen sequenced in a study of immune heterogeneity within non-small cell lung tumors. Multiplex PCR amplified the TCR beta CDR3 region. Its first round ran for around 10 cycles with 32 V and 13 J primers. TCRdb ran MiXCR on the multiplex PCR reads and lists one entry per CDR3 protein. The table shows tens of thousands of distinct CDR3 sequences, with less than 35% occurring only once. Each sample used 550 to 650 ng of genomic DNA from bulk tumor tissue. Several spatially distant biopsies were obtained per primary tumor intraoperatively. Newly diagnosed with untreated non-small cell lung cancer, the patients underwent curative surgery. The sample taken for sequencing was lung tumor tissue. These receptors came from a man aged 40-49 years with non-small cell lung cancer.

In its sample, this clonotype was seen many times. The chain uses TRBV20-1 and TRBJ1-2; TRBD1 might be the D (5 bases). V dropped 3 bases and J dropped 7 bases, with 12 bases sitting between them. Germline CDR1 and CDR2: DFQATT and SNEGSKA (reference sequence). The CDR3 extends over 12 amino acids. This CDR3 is CSARTWDSGYTF. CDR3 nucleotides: TGCAGTGCTAGGACCTGGGACTCTGGCTACACCTTC.

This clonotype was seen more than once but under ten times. The CDR3 protein is CASSLAVGYPPPTELFF. As DNA, the CDR3 is TGTGCCAGCAGCTTAGCAGTCGGCTACCCACCTCCGACAGAGCTGTTTTTT. V gene TRBV7-8 combines with J gene TRBJ2-2; D remains unclear. Deletions cut 0 bases from V and 11 bases from J, with 22 bases between. Germline V gene lookup returns CDR1 SGHVS and CDR2 FQNEAQ. There are 17 residues in the CDR3.

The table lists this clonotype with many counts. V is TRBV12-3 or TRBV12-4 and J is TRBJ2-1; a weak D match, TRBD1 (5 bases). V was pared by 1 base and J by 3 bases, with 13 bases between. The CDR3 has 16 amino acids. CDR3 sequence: CASSLGKGMVYNEQFF. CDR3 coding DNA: TGTGCCAGCAGTTTAGGTAAGGGGATGGTCTACAATGAGCAGTTCTTC.

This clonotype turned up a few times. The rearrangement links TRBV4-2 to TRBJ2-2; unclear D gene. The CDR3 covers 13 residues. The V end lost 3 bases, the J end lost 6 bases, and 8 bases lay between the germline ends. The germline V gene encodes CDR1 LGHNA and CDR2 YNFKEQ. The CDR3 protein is CASSQDRSGELFF. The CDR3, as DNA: TGTGCCAGCAGCCAGGATAGGTCCGGGGAGCTGTTTTTT.

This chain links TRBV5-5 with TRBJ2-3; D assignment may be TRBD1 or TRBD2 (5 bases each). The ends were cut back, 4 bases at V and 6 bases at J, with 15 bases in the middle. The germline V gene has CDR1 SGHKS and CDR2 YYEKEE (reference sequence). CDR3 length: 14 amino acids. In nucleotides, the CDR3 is TGTGCCAGCAGCCTCGGGGCGGGCGGGGATACGCAGTATTTT. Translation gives CASSLGAGGDTQYF.

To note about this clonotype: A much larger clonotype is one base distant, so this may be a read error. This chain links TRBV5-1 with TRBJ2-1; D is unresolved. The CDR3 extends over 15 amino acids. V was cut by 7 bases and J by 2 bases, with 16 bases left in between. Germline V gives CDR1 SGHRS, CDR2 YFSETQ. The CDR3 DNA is TGCGCCAGCCATCCCGAGAGTGGGACCTACAATGAGCAGTTCTTC. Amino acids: CASHPESGTYNEQFF.

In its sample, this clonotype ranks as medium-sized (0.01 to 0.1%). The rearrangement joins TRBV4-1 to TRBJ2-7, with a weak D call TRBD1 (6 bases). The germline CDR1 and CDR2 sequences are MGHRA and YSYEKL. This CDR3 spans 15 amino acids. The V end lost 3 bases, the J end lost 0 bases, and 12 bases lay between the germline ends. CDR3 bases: TGCGCCAGCAGCCATACGGGACATAGCTCCTACGAGCAGTACTTC. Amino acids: CASSHTGHSSYEQYF.

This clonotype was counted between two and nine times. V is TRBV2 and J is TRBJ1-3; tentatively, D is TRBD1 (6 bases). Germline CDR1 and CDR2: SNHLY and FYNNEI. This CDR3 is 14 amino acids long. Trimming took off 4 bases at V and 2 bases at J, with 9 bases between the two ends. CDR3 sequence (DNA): TGTGCCAGCAGTGGGGGGCAGCCTGGAAACACCATATATTTT. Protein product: CASSGGQPGNTIYF.

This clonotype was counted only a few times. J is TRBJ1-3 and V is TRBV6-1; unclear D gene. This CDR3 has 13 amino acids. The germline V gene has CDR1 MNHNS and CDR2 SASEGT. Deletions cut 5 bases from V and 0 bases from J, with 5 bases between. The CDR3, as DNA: TGTGCCAGCAGTCTGACCTCTGGAAACACCATATATTTT. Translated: CASSLTSGNTIYF.

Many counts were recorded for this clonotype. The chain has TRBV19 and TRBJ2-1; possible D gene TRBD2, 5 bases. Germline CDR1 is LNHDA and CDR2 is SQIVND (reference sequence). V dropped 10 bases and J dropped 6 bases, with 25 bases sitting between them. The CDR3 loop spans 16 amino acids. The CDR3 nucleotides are TGTGCCACCAGTAAGGAGTCGGGGAGATGGTCCAATGAGCAGTTCTTC. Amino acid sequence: CATSKESGRWSNEQFF.

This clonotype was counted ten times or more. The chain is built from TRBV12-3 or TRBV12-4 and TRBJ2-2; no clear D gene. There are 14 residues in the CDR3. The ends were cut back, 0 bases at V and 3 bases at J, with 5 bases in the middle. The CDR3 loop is CASSLASYTGELFF. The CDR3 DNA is TGTGCCAGCAGTTTAGCTAGCTACACCGGGGAGCTGTTTTTT.

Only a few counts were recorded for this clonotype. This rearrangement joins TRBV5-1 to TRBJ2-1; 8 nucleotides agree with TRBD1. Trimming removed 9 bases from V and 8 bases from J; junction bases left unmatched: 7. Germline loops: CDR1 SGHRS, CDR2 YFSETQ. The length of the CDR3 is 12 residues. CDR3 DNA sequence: TGCGCCACCCGGACAGGGTTCGATGAGCAGTTCTTC. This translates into CATRTGFDEQFF.

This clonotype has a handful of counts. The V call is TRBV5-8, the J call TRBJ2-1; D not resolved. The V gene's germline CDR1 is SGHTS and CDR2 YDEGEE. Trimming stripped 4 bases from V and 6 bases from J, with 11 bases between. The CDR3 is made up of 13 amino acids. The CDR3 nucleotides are TGTGCCAGCAGCCGTCTGGTGATCAATGAGCAGTTCTTC. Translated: CASSRLVINEQFF.

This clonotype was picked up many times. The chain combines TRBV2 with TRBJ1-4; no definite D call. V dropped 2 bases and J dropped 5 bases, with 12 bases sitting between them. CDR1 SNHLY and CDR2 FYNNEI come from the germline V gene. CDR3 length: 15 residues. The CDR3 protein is CASSESGRENEKLFF. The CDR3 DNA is TGTGCCAGCAGTGAATCCGGACGGGAAAATGAAAAACTGTTTTTT.

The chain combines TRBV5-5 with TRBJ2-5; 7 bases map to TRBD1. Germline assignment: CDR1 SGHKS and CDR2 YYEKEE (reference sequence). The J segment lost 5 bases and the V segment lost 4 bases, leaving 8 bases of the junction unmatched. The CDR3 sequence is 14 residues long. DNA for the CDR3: TGTGCCAGCAGCCTGACCGGGACAGACGAGACCCAGTACTTC. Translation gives CASSLTGTDETQYF.

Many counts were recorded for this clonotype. The CDR3 reads CASSRISTGNTIYF. The CDR3 DNA follows: TGTGCCAGTAGTAGGATCTCAACTGGAAACACCATATATTTT. The rearrangement joins TRBV19 to TRBJ1-3; D gene ambiguous. Trimming left V 4 bases short and J 2 bases short, with 9 bases between. Germline V lookup: CDR1 LNHDA, CDR2 SQIVND (reference sequence). This CDR3 comprises 14 residues.

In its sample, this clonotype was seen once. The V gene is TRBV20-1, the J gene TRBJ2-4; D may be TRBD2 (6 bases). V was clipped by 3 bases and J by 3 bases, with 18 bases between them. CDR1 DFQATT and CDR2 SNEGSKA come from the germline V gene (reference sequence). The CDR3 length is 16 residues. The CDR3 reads CSASGSRGFGKNIQYF. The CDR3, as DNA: TGCAGTGCTAGCGGGAGTAGGGGATTTGGCAAAAACATTCAGTACTTC.

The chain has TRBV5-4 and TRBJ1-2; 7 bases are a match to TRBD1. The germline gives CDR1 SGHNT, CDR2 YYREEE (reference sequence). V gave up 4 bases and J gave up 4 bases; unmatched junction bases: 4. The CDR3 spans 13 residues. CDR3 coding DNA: TGTGCCAGCAGCGGGACAGAGGCCTATGGCTACACCTTC. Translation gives CASSGTEAYGYTF.

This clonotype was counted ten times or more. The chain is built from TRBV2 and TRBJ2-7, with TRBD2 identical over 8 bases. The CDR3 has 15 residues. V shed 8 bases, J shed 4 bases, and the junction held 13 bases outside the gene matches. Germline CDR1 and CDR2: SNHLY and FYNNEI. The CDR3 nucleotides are TGTGCCAGCGGTCTATCAGCGGGAGTTGGTTACGAGCAGTACTTC. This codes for CASGLSAGVGYEQYF.

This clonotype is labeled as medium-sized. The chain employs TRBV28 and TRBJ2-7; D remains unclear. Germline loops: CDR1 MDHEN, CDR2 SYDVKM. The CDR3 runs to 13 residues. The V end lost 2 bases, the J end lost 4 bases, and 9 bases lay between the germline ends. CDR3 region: CASSLSNPYEQYF. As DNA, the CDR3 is TGTGCCAGCAGTTTAAGTAACCCATACGAGCAGTACTTC.

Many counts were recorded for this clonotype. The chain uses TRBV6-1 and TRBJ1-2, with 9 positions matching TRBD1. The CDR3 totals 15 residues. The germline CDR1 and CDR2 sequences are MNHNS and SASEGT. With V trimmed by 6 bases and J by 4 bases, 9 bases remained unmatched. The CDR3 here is CASRRMGQGFYGYTF. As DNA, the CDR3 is TGTGCCAGCAGAAGGATGGGACAGGGATTCTATGGCTACACCTTC.

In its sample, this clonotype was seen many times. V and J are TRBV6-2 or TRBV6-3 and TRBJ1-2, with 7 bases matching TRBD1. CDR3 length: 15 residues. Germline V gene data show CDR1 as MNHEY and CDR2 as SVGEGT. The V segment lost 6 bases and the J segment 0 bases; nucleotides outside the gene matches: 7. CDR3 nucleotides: TGTGCCAGCAGAGCGCGGGACAGAACTAACTATGGCTACACCTTC. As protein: CASRARDRTNYGYTF.

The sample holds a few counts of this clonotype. This CDR3 reads CASSPGPRGTDTQYF. Written as DNA, the CDR3 is TGCGCCAGCAGCCCCGGGCCAAGGGGCACAGATACGCAGTATTTT. The V and J genes are TRBV5-1 and TRBJ2-3; D uncertain. From germline, CDR1 is SGHRS and CDR2 YFSETQ. This CDR3 region has 15 residues. The V gene lost 4 bases and the J gene lost 1 base, with 13 bases spanning the gap.